This T cell receptor (beta chain) is from a study of shared clonotypes between healthy human individuals. Study context: Every donor yielded three CD4 naive, three CD4 memory, two CD8 naive and one CD8 memory plate.

Libraries were prepared by immunoSEQ multiplex PCR; TCRdb keeps only in-frame clonotypes and omits some of them. This table holds about 2,100,000 clones, about 93% found once. Study-level findings and limits: Between a handful of donors, naive CD4 clonotypes were shared at a level of about 5%. Only blood underwent sampling, and tissue repertoires likely differ.

Concerning this clone: Its antigen is not identified.

Terminally differentiated effector memory CD45RA+ cells were excluded by CCR7 positive selection of CD45RO-negative cells. This clonotype originated in a man younger than 30 in good health. Some clones in this sample may be carry-over from other donors' samples. The material sequenced was naive CD8+ T cells from PBMCs.

For the CDR3, the DNA is TGTGCCTGGAGGGATAGGAGCGGGGGGAACACAGATACGCAGTATTTT. It specifies CAWRDRSGGNTDTQYF. The chain joins TRBV30 to TRBJ2-3; TRBD2 matches 9 bases. Per germline, CDR1 GTSNPN and CDR2 SVGIG (reference sequence). This CDR3 contains 16 residues. The V and J ends lost 3 bases and 2 bases, in that order; junction bases with no gene match: 9.